These T cell receptor beta chains were read from a single sample in a study of blood T cells in healthy people across ages. TCRdb called the 5' RACE reads again in MiXCR, with one record for every CDR3 protein. This table holds fewer than 900,000 distinct CDR3 sequences, approximately 39% found once. The sequenced material came from blood. These receptors came from a woman aged 55-70 years in good health. Both conserved end residues are part of each CDR3. The D gene is left open where the match is weak. The size entry is marked missing in some rows and otherwise reads once, few, many or a size class.

d_call	clone_size	v_call	j_call	cdr3_aa	cdr3_nt
TRBD2	NA	TRBV20-1	TRBJ2-1	CSAPKRLAGANEQFF	TGCAGTGCACCGAAGCGACTAGCGGGAGCCAATGAGCAGTTCTTC
NA	NA	TRBV2	TRBJ2-1	CASSADSGSRNEQFF	TGTGCCAGCAGTGCGGACAGCGGGTCACGCAATGAGCAGTTCTTC
TRBD2	many	TRBV3-1	TRBJ2-3	CASSPDAGVGNTQYF	TGTGCCAGCAGCCCCGACGCGGGGGTAGGAAATACGCAGTATTTT
TRBD1	NA	TRBV13	TRBJ2-7	CTSSLERFGQGGNEQYF	TGTACCAGCAGCTTAGAGCGGTTCGGACAGGGGGGCAATGAGCAGTACTTC
NA	few	TRBV7-2	TRBJ1-6	CASSLDRFNSPLHF	TGTGCCAGCAGCCTTGACCGTTTTAATTCACCCCTCCACTTT
NA	NA	TRBV7-2	TRBJ2-1	CASRPGPNNEQFF	TGTGCCAGCAGGCCGGGACCGAACAATGAGCAGTTCTTC
TRBD1	NA	TRBV18	TRBJ1-1	CTSSKRDSMNTEAFF	TGTACCAGCTCAAAAAGGGACAGCATGAACACTGAAGCTTTCTTT
NA	NA	TRBV20-1	TRBJ2-7	CSGRDPTYEQYF	TGCAGTGGCCGGGACCCAACCTACGAGCAGTACTTC
TRBD1	few	TRBV11-3	TRBJ2-1	CASSLDGTASYNEQFF	TGTGCCAGCAGCTTGGACGGGACAGCTAGCTACAATGAGCAGTTCTTC
NA	NA	TRBV5-1	TRBJ2-3	CASSLPPHTDTQYF	TGCGCCAGCAGCTTGCCCCCGCACACAGATACGCAGTATTTT
NA	NA	TRBV4-1	TRBJ2-5	CASSQPEETQYF	TGCGCCAGCAGCCAACCCGAAGAGACCCAGTACTTC
TRBD1	NA	TRBV5-1	TRBJ2-7	CASRYQYRGTGDNEQYF	TGCGCCAGCAGGTATCAATACCGCGGGACAGGGGACAATGAGCAGTACTTC
NA	few	TRBV11-2	TRBJ2-1	CASSLFATEGNEQFF	TGTGCCAGCAGCTTATTCGCCACAGAAGGGAATGAGCAGTTCTTC
TRBD2	NA	TRBV12-3/TRBV12-4	TRBJ2-1	CASSLRGGESYNEQFF	TGTGCCAGCAGTTTACGGGGGGGAGAATCCTACAATGAGCAGTTCTTC
NA	few	TRBV2	TRBJ2-1	CASGMYNEQFF	TGTGCCAGCGGGATGTACAATGAGCAGTTCTTC
TRBD2	NA	TRBV24-1	TRBJ2-1	CATSDAGTSREQFF	TGTGCCACCAGTGACGCCGGGACTAGCAGGGAGCAGTTCTTC
NA	few	TRBV20-1	TRBJ2-3	CSARGSDTQYF	TGCAGTGCTAGGGGATCAGATACGCAGTATTTT
NA	NA	TRBV20-1	TRBJ1-5	CSASNRVGDQPQHF	TGCAGTGCTAGCAACAGGGTGGGTGATCAGCCCCAGCATTTT
TRBD1	NA	TRBV29-1	TRBJ1-1	CSVVGTGEAFF	TGCAGCGTTGTGGGGACAGGCGAAGCTTTCTTT
NA	many	TRBV5-1	TRBJ2-5	CASSLGQGRETQYF	TGCGCCAGCAGCTTGGGGCAGGGGAGAGAGACCCAGTACTTC
NA	NA	TRBV5-5	TRBJ2-3	CASSWRNLATDTQYF	TGTGCCAGCAGCTGGAGAAACTTAGCGACAGATACGCAGTATTTT
TRBD2	few	TRBV4-2	TRBJ2-5	CASSQEVSTAGGQETQYF	TGTGCCAGCAGCCAAGAAGTTTCCACGGCGGGGGGGCAAGAGACCCAGTACTTC
TRBD1	many	TRBV27	TRBJ2-1	CASTGQGYNEQFF	TGTGCCAGCACGGGACAGGGTTACAATGAGCAGTTCTTC
NA	NA	TRBV6-6	TRBJ2-5	CASTTYNEQYF	TGTGCCAGCACAACCTACAATGAGCAGTACTTC
NA	few	TRBV9	TRBJ1-6	CASSVNDSPLHF	TGTGCCAGCAGCGTTAACGATTCACCCCTCCACTTT
NA	few	TRBV27	TRBJ2-1	CASSLLPPFGNEQFF	TGTGCCAGCAGTTTACTCCCCCCCTTTGGCAATGAGCAGTTCTTC
TRBD1	NA	TRBV6-1	TRBJ1-1	CAARQGRDTEAFF	TGTGCCGCGCGACAGGGGCGGGACACTGAAGCTTTCTTT
NA	NA	TRBV27	TRBJ2-5	CASSFWDRPETQYF	TGTGCCAGCAGTTTTTGGGACCGTCCTGAGACCCAGTACTTC
NA	NA	TRBV21-1	TRBJ2-7	CASSKALLRTCEQYF	TGTGCCAGCAGCAAAGCGCTTTTACGGACCTGCGAGCAGTACTTC
NA	few	TRBV4-3	TRBJ2-1	CASSQPQGNEQFF	TGCGCCAGCAGCCAGCCACAGGGTAATGAGCAGTTCTTC
NA	NA	TRBV28	TRBJ2-3	CASSRPGTDTQYF	TGTGCCAGCAGCCGCCCGGGCACAGATACGCAGTATTTT
NA	NA	TRBV30	TRBJ2-5	CAWSRDTQETQYF	TGTGCCTGGAGCCGGGACACCCAAGAGACCCAGTACTTC
NA	NA	TRBV7-9	TRBJ2-1	CASSLGMGGNEQFF	TGTGCCAGCAGCCTTGGTATGGGGGGAAATGAGCAGTTCTTC
TRBD1	many	TRBV9	TRBJ2-1	CASSSGQGNVEQFF	TGTGCCAGCAGCTCGGGACAGGGGAACGTTGAGCAGTTCTTC
TRBD2	few	TRBV5-5	TRBJ2-5	CASSFEGLAGPQYF	TGTGCCAGCAGCTTCGAGGGACTAGCGGGACCTCAGTACTTC
NA	NA	TRBV4-2	TRBJ2-7	CASSREQGAYEQYF	TGTGCCAGCAGCCGAGAGCAGGGCGCCTACGAGCAGTACTTC
TRBD2	NA	TRBV20-1	TRBJ2-5	CSALSSGGAGETQYF	TGCAGTGCCCTCTCCAGCGGGGGGGCTGGGGAGACCCAGTACTTC
TRBD2	NA	TRBV6-2/TRBV6-3	TRBJ2-5	CASNQRGGQETQYF	TGTGCCAGCAACCAGCGGGGGGGACAAGAGACCCAGTACTTC
NA	few	TRBV3-1	TRBJ2-1	CASSQGGQYNEQFF	TGTGCCAGCAGCCAAGGCGGTCAGTACAATGAGCAGTTCTTC
TRBD1	NA	TRBV6-5	TRBJ1-5	CASSYTTGVDQPQHF	TGTGCCAGCAGTTACACAACAGGGGTGGATCAGCCCCAGCATTTT
NA	NA	TRBV12-3/TRBV12-4	TRBJ2-3	CASSQGETADTQYF	TGTGCCAGCAGTCAGGGAGAGACCGCAGATACGCAGTATTTT
NA	NA	TRBV18	TRBJ1-3	CASSPEPLSGNTIYF	TGTGCCAGCTCACCTGAACCGCTCTCTGGAAACACCATATATTTT
NA	few	TRBV4-3	TRBJ2-5	CASSQEKQGETQYF	TGCGCCAGCAGCCAAGAGAAGCAGGGCGAGACCCAGTACTTC
NA	once	TRBV7-3	TRBJ1-6	CASSSPGSPLHF	TGTGCCAGCAGCTCCCCAGGATCACCCCTCCACTTT
NA	many	TRBV6-1	TRBJ2-1	CASSPQGGSYNEQFF	TGTGCCAGCAGCCCACAAGGGGGTTCCTACAATGAGCAGTTCTTC
TRBD1	many	TRBV6-5	TRBJ2-7	CASSYDREIPYEQYF	TGTGCCAGCAGTTACGACAGGGAGATTCCCTACGAGCAGTACTTC
TRBD1	NA	TRBV30	TRBJ2-7	CAWSTGTGYEQYF	TGTGCCTGGAGTACCGGGACAGGGTACGAGCAGTACTTC
NA	NA	TRBV4-3	TRBJ2-3	CASSQGVSSAGDTQYF	TGCGCCAGCAGCCAAGGTGTATCTAGCGCTGGGGATACGCAGTATTTT